The 21 T cell receptor beta chains listed next were all sequenced from one sample in a study of vaccination effects on CD4 cells after COVID-19 (dated by TCRdb to 2021 to 2024). To identify antigen-specific CD4+ T cell clonotypes by their expansion, the ViraFEST assay first stimulated PBMC with viral peptide pools and then applied TCR sequencing. After approximately eleven days of culture, CD4+ T cells were isolated with the EasySep CD4+ T cell isolation kit. The method behind the library was the immunoSEQ multiplex PCR assay. TCRdb limited this immuneACCESS table to in-frame rearrangements with V and J called. A share of clones is missing; checked studies link under half to unresolved V genes, and the rest is unexplained. The sample table shows under 80,000 clones, and roughly four fifths are seen once. Of the sample, approximately 1.7% is held by the ten largest clones. Their recognized antigens are unknown.

This specimen consisted of CD4+ T cells from PBMCs cultured with HCoV-229E spike peptides, obtained before COVID-19 vaccination. The label giving this sample's cell subset or site can be read as: HCoV-229E spike overlapping peptide pool stimulation. The receptor set was obtained from a human donor who received a COVID-19 vaccine.

This clone was recorded only once. V gene TRBV6-2 or TRBV6-3 combines with J gene TRBJ1-5; 7 nucleotides align to TRBD1. CDR3 length equals 13 residues. With 0 bases clipped from V and 8 bases from J, the junction kept 1 base outside the gene matches. CDR1 and CDR2 (germline): MNHEY, SVGEGT. The CDR3 bases are TGTGCCAGCAGTTACTCGGACAGGAAGCCCCAGCATTTT. Amino acids: CASSYSDRKPQHF.

The gene calls are TRBV21-1 and TRBJ1-1. TRBV21-1 is a documented pseudogene. The CDR3 contains 16 residues. This CDR3 reads CASSKSLKGMNTEAFF. Written as DNA, the CDR3 is TGTGCCAGCAGCAAATCCCTGAAAGGGATGAACACTGAAGCTTTCTTT.

This rearrangement joins TRBV10-1 to TRBJ1-2, with a tentative D call TRBD1 (5 bases). V dropped 6 bases and J dropped 4 bases, with 12 bases sitting between them. This CDR3 is 13 amino acids long. Germline V lookup: CDR1 WNHNN, CDR2 SYGVQD (reference sequence). The CDR3 loop is CASSSGLTYGYTF. The CDR3 DNA is TGCGCCAGCAGCTCGGGACTAACCTATGGCTACACCTTC.

This rearrangement joins TRBV18 to TRBJ2-5, with 8 nucleotides matching TRBD1. The CDR3 contains 13 residues. Trimming at V came to 6 bases and at J to 5 bases, leaving 5 bases not matched to a gene. Looked up from germline, CDR1 is KGHSH and CDR2 is LQKENI. The CDR3: CASSRQGIETQYF. Here the CDR3 DNA reads TGTGCCAGCTCTCGACAGGGGATCGAGACCCAGTACTTC.

The chain uses TRBV2 and TRBJ2-3; TRBD2 matches at 8 bases. The germline V gene has CDR1 SNHLY and CDR2 FYNNEI. V trimming: 6 bases; J trimming: 1 base; junction bases outside the gene matches: 6. The CDR3 is 15 amino acids. CDR3 bases: TGTGCCAGCAGCGGACTAGCAGCTGGCACAGATACGCAGTATTTT. Its protein is CASSGLAAGTDTQYF.

The chain is built from TRBV19 and TRBJ1-4; 7 bases map to TRBD1. There are 14 residues in the CDR3. In germline, CDR1 is LNHDA, CDR2 SQIVND (reference sequence). The trim removed 7 bases at V and 8 bases at J, leaving 10 bases unmatched. Here the CDR3 DNA reads TGTGCCAGTACAGAAGGGGGCGCACAGGAAAAACTGTTTTTT. Its protein is CASTEGGAQEKLFF.

The CDR3 is CATKGQYNEQFF. CDR3 coding DNA: TGTGCCACCAAAGGACAGTACAATGAGCAGTTCTTC. The J gene is TRBJ2-1, the V gene TRBV24-1; tentatively, D is TRBD1 (6 bases). CDR3 size: 12 residues. CDR1 is KGHDR and CDR2 is SFDVKD in the germline V gene. Trimming took 8 bases from V and 4 from J, leaving 8 bases between them.

A few counts support this clone. J is TRBJ2-1 and V is TRBV3-1 (or the pseudogene TRBV3-2); D is ambiguous. The germline gives CDR1 LGHDT, CDR2 YNNKEL (reference sequence). The V gene lost 4 bases and the J gene lost 10 bases, with 8 bases spanning the gap. This CDR3 is 11 amino acids long. The CDR3 spells CASSRLGEQFF. The CDR3 nucleotides read TGTGCCAGCAGCCGCTTAGGGGAGCAGTTCTTC.

The chain recombines TRBV27 with TRBJ1-5; a possible D gene is TRBD1 (6 bases). Trimming cost V 4 bases and J 7 bases, with 14 bases left between them. The CDR3 loop spans 14 amino acids. Germline CDR1 and CDR2: MNHEY and SMNVEV (reference sequence). CDR3 amino acids: CASSSSGGSQPQHF. In nucleotides, the CDR3 is TGTGCCAGCAGTTCGTCTGGGGGCAGCCAGCCCCAGCATTTT.

The chain combines TRBV28 with TRBJ1-1; 9 bases fit TRBD1. V trimming: 5 bases; J trimming: 3 bases; junction bases outside the gene matches: 7. This CDR3 spans 15 amino acids. Germline V gives CDR1 MDHEN, CDR2 SYDVKM. CDR3 loop: CASSPPQGAYTEAFF. DNA for the CDR3: TGTGCCAGCAGTCCGCCACAGGGGGCGTACACTGAAGCTTTCTTT.

The V gene is TRBV9, the J gene TRBJ2-2; 11 bases align to TRBD2. The V gene end was trimmed by 4 bases and the J gene end by 3 bases; junction bases not matched to a gene: 5. The CDR3 is 16 residues long. Germline V lookup: CDR1 SGDLS, CDR2 YYNGEE. The CDR3: CASSPGTSGYTGELFF. The CDR3 DNA reads as TGTGCCAGCAGCCCTGGGACTAGCGGCTACACCGGGGAGCTGTTTTTT.

The J gene is TRBJ1-4, the V gene TRBV18; no reliable D call. CDR1 is KGHSH, CDR2 LQKENI, per germline. The germline V and J ends were trimmed by 2 bases and 3 bases, with 10 bases remaining between them. The CDR3 length is 15 residues. CDR3: CASSPAQSANEKLFF. The DNA for the CDR3 is TGTGCCAGCTCACCAGCCCAGTCGGCTAATGAAAAACTGTTTTTT.

The J gene is TRBJ2-1, the V gene TRBV7-3; D is perhaps TRBD2 (6 bases). Between the trimmed V and J ends, which lost 3 bases and 5 bases, there was a span of 8 bases. There are 13 residues in the CDR3. Germline values: CDR1 SGHTA, CDR2 FQGTGA. The chain's CDR3 is CASSLGLNNEQFF. The DNA of the CDR3 is TGTGCCAGCAGCTTGGGACTTAACAATGAGCAGTTCTTC.

V usage is TRBV20-1 and J usage is TRBJ2-7; 7 nucleotides agree with TRBD1. The germline CDR1 and CDR2 sequences are DFQATT and SNEGSKA (reference sequence). This CDR3 has 11 amino acids. CDR3 DNA: TGCGTGGTGCAGGGGGTGAGGGAGCAGTACGTC. Amino acid sequence: CVVQGVREQYV.

In this sample, this clone turned up a few times. The genes are TRBV19 and TRBJ2-2; 11 positions agree with TRBD1. CDR1 and CDR2 from the germline V gene are LNHDA and SQIVND (reference sequence). This CDR3 region has 15 residues. V lost 5 bases and J lost 7; bases outside the gene matches: 6. The CDR3: CASSPRTGGFGELFF. The CDR3 nucleotides read TGTGCCAGTAGTCCCCGGACAGGGGGCTTCGGGGAGCTGTTTTTT.

This CDR3 is CASSRGDREGYTF. CDR3 DNA: TGCGCCAGCAGCCGGGGGGACAGGGAGGGCTACACCTTC. The chain couples TRBV5-1 to TRBJ1-2; TRBD1 aligns across 9 bases. The CDR3 totals 13 residues. J was trimmed by 8 bases and V by 4 bases; bases with no gene match: 6. Germline V gene sequence: CDR1 SGHRS, CDR2 YFSETQ.

The CDR3 nucleotides read TGTGCCAGCCGGGCTCGGGGAAGGGACATTCAGTACTTC. Translated, it gives CASRARGRDIQYF. The V call is TRBV27, the J call TRBJ2-4; weak D call: TRBD2 (5 bases). CDR1 and CDR2 from the germline V gene are MNHEY and SMNVEV (reference sequence). The CDR3 length is 13 residues. Trimming pared 8 bases from V and 8 bases from J, leaving 16 bases between.

V is TRBV5-1 and J is TRBJ1-3, with 8 bases matching TRBD1. The ends lost 2 bases at V and 4 bases at J; junction bases unmatched: 5. CDR1 is SGHRS and CDR2 is YFSETQ in the germline V gene. The CDR3 sequence is 15 residues long. The chain's CDR3 is CASSFQGAEGNTIYF. The CDR3 nucleotides read TGCGCCAGCAGCTTTCAGGGGGCGGAGGGAAACACCATATATTTT.

V is TRBV4-3 and J is TRBJ2-3; D might be TRBD2 (5 bases). CDR3 length: 13 amino acids. CDR1 and CDR2 from the germline V gene are LGHNA and YSLEER. V lost 4 bases and J 2 bases, leaving 7 bases between the germline ends. The CDR3 region has the DNA TGCGCCAGCAGCCGACTACACACAGATACGCAGTATTTT. It specifies CASSRLHTDTQYF.

The chain recombines TRBV18 with TRBJ2-3; TRBD2 matches 8 bases. Germline V CDR1 and CDR2: KGHSH, LQKENI. This CDR3 has 15 amino acids. V was pared by 2 bases and J by 2 bases, with 3 bases of the junction left unmatched. The CDR3 nucleotides are TGTGCCAGCTCACCAAGCGGGGGCAACACAGATACGCAGTATTTT. Its protein is CASSPSGGNTDTQYF. The full variable domain, completed using reference TRBV18 and TRBJ2-3, is NAGVMQNPRHLVRRRGQEARLRCSPMKGHSHVYWYRQLPEEGLKFMVYLQKENIIDESGMPKERFSAEFPKEGPSILRIQQVVRGDSAAYFCASSPSGGNTDTQYFGPGTRLTVL.

For the CDR3, the DNA is TGTGCCAGCAGTTACTCGAATGGGCAGGGCGAAAAACTGTTTTTT. Its protein is CASSYSNGQGEKLFF. The V call is TRBV6-5, the J call TRBJ1-4; a weak D match, TRBD1 (5 bases). This CDR3 contains 15 residues. V was trimmed by 0 bases and J by 8 bases, leaving 13 bases between them. The germline V gene has CDR1 MNHEY and CDR2 SVGAGI.